One and the same sample provided the 32 T cell receptor beta chains below, sequenced in a study of blood T cell repertoires in COVID-19. Only in-frame clones appear in the TCRdb table, and some are missing; sequencing was by immunoSEQ multiplex PCR. The profile shows roughly 280,000 clones, around 83% of them singletons. The sample consisted of peripheral blood. All receptors derive from a man aged 18 to 29 with active or convalescent COVID-19.

The rearrangement links TRBV7-6 to TRBJ2-2, with TRBD2 identical over 11 bases. The ends lost 1 base at V and 2 bases at J; junction bases unmatched: 3. The germline gives CDR1 SGHVS, CDR2 FNYEAQ. The CDR3 is 17 amino acids. CDR3 region: CASSLGGTSGNTGELFF. As DNA, the CDR3 is TGTGCCAGCAGCTTAGGGGGGACTAGCGGTAACACCGGGGAGCTGTTTTTT.

The V gene is TRBV7-9, the J gene TRBJ2-1; 12 bases line up with TRBD2. J lost 7 bases, V lost 5 bases, and 9 bases had no gene match. Germline V lookup: CDR1 SEHNR, CDR2 FQNEAQ (reference sequence). The CDR3 length is 16 residues. The chain's CDR3 is CASSPRLAGELNEQFF. In DNA, the CDR3 is TGTGCCAGCAGCCCTCGACTAGCGGGAGAGCTTAATGAGCAGTTCTTC.

The V call is TRBV30, the J call TRBJ2-3; no definite D call. V shed 4 bases and J shed 4 bases, with 9 bases lying between them. Looked up from germline, CDR1 is GTSNPN and CDR2 is SVGIG (reference sequence). CDR3 size: 12 residues. CDR3 sequence (DNA): TGTGCCTGGAACCCCGAGGCAGATACGCAGTATTTT. It is translated as CAWNPEADTQYF.

This chain links TRBV7-2 with TRBJ2-1; 12 nucleotides line up with TRBD2. V lost 1 base to trimming and J lost 8 bases; unmatched junction nucleotides: 3. The CDR3 extends over 15 amino acids. Looked up from germline, CDR1 is SGHTA and CDR2 is FQGNSA. CDR3 region: CASSLGLAGVDEQFF. Here the CDR3 DNA reads TGTGCCAGCAGCTTAGGACTAGCGGGAGTGGATGAGCAGTTCTTC.

The chain employs TRBV7-2 and TRBJ1-6, with 7 nucleotides matching TRBD1. V lost 5 bases and J lost 6; bases outside the gene matches: 16. The germline CDR1 and CDR2 sequences are SGHTA and FQGNSA. The CDR3 covers 18 residues. The CDR3 DNA sequence: TGTGCCAGCAGCGCTACCTCCGGGACAGTGGGGTCTAATTCACCCCTCCACTTT. Translated, it gives CASSATSGTVGSNSPLHF.

V and J are TRBV15 and TRBJ1-2; D ambiguous. This CDR3 spans 15 amino acids. Germline-derived CDR1 and CDR2 are LNHNV and YYDKDF (reference sequence). Trimming stripped 0 bases from V and 4 bases from J, with 12 bases between. CDR3 nucleotides: TGTGCCACCAGCAGAGAGGTTGGAAGGAGCTATGGCTACACCTTC. Its translation: CATSREVGRSYGYTF.

This clone was seen only once. This chain uses TRBV30 with TRBJ1-2; 7 bases fit TRBD1. V shed 5 bases, J shed 6 bases, and the junction held 12 bases outside the gene matches. The CDR3 spans 14 residues. Germline V lookup: CDR1 GTSNPN, CDR2 SVGIG (reference sequence). The CDR3 bases are TGTGCCTGGGCCCAATACAGGGGTATAAATGGCTACACCTTC. Translating gives CAWAQYRGINGYTF.

A note on this clone: The same CDR3 can be traced to other DNA sequences in this sample. The rearrangement links TRBV24-1 to TRBJ1-2, with 7 bases that match TRBD1. The V gene's germline CDR1 is KGHDR and CDR2 SFDVKD. V lost 3 bases to trimming and J lost 2 bases; unmatched junction nucleotides: 2. The CDR3 has 14 amino acids. CDR3 loop: CATSDPDRNYGYTF. CDR3 nucleotide sequence: TGTGCCACCAGTGATCCGGACAGGAACTATGGCTACACCTTC.

The V and J genes are TRBV7-2 and TRBJ2-5; D perhaps matches TRBD2 (6 bases). Germline V gives CDR1 SGHTA, CDR2 FQGNSA. Trimming pared 5 bases from V and 9 bases from J, leaving 19 bases between. The CDR3 sequence is 14 residues long. The CDR3 DNA sequence: TGTGCCAGCAGCGGCGGGACTGCCCTATGGGCCCAGTACTTC. Translation gives CASSGGTALWAQYF.

The chain recombines TRBV18 with TRBJ2-1, with no clear D. Trimming took off 1 base at V and 3 bases at J, with 10 bases between the two ends. The CDR3 runs 15 residues. Germline loops: CDR1 KGHSH, CDR2 LQKENI. The DNA for the CDR3 is TGTGCCAGCTCACCACAACTCACAGACTACAATGAGCAGTTCTTC. Translated, it gives CASSPQLTDYNEQFF.

This clone was counted once. This chain uses TRBV5-4 with TRBJ2-1; D unclear. The germline V and J ends were trimmed by 4 bases and 4 bases, with 18 bases remaining between them. Germline-derived CDR1 and CDR2 are SGHNT and YYREEE (reference sequence). The CDR3 has 16 residues. CDR3 sequence reads: CASSGRSATLYNEQFF. In nucleotides, the CDR3 is TGTGCCAGCAGCGGCCGGAGCGCTACACTATACAATGAGCAGTTCTTC.

This chain connects TRBV9 to TRBJ1-2; D is possibly TRBD1 (5 bases). The CDR3 contains 16 residues. Between the trimmed V and J ends, which lost 0 bases and 5 bases, there was a span of 17 bases. Germline CDR1 and CDR2: SGDLS and YYNGEE. The CDR3 coding sequence is TGTGCCAGCAGCGTAGGGGGCTCTCTGTCGGCGTATGGCTACACCTTC. Its translation is CASSVGGSLSAYGYTF.

The chain is built from TRBV14 and TRBJ1-3; no clear D. The CDR3 extends over 14 amino acids. Germline loops: CDR1 SGHDN, CDR2 FVKESK. V dropped 0 bases and J dropped 9 bases, with 12 bases sitting between them. Written as DNA, the CDR3 is TGTGCCAGCAGCCAAGATCCCCTCACGAGCACCATATATTTT. It codes for CASSQDPLTSTIYF.

The gene calls are TRBV6-5 and TRBJ2-1; 10 bases agree with TRBD1. Trimming removed 4 bases from V and 1 base from J; junction bases left unmatched: 1. CDR1 is MNHEY, CDR2 SVGAGI, per germline. The CDR3 consists of 15 residues. The CDR3 loop is CASSLDRGSYNEQFF. For the CDR3, the DNA is TGTGCCAGCAGTTTGGACAGGGGGTCCTACAATGAGCAGTTCTTC.

The chain is built from TRBV18 and TRBJ2-1, with 14 bases identical to TRBD2. CDR3 length equals 17 residues. Germline V CDR1 and CDR2: KGHSH, LQKENI. V shed 5 bases and J 5 bases; nucleotides not matched to a gene: 8. The CDR3 protein is CASSTPGLAGAHNEQFF. The CDR3 region has the DNA TGTGCCAGCTCAACCCCGGGACTAGCGGGGGCGCACAATGAGCAGTTCTTC.

This clone occurred once. The chain links TRBV4-1 to TRBJ2-1, with TRBD2 matching over 15 bases. This CDR3 is built from 19 residues. Germline CDR1 MGHRA, CDR2 YSYEKL. The J segment lost 0 bases and the V segment lost 4 bases, leaving 7 bases of the junction unmatched. CDR3 sequence (DNA): TGCGCCAGCAGCCTCGGACTAGCGGGGGGGCCTCTCTCCTACAATGAGCAGTTCTTC. Protein: CASSLGLAGGPLSYNEQFF.

The chain carries TRBV6-5 and TRBJ1-5; a weak D match, TRBD1 (6 bases). This CDR3 region has 14 residues. Germline lookup yields CDR1 MNHEY and CDR2 SVGAGI. The V end lost 4 bases, the J end lost 7 bases, and 14 bases lay between the germline ends. CDR3 loop: CASSLQGKGQPQHF. CDR3 DNA sequence: TGTGCCAGCAGTTTACAGGGTAAGGGACAGCCCCAGCATTTT.

V gene TRBV11-2 combines with J gene TRBJ2-3, with 9 nucleotides matching TRBD2. This CDR3 is built from 14 residues. The junction had 3 bases not matched to a gene; V was cut back by 3 bases and J by 5 bases. The germline CDR1 and CDR2 sequences are SGHAT and FQNNGV. The CDR3 loop reads CASSLGLAQDTQYF. CDR3 sequence (DNA): TGTGCCAGCAGCTTGGGACTAGCTCAAGATACGCAGTATTTT.

The chain joins TRBV30 to TRBJ1-4; D call uncertain. Trimming left V 2 bases short and J 4 bases short, with 5 bases between. Germline V gives CDR1 GTSNPN, CDR2 SVGIG (reference sequence). CDR3 length: 12 amino acids. The CDR3, as DNA: TGTGCCTGGAGTAGAGATAATGAAAAACTGTTTTTT. It is translated as CAWSRDNEKLFF.

The rearrangement links TRBV6-5 to TRBJ1-1; unclear D gene. The V end was cut by 4 bases, the J end by 10 bases, with 13 bases between. There are 12 residues in the CDR3. Germline lookup yields CDR1 MNHEY and CDR2 SVGAGI. The CDR3 region is CASSSAGPPAFF. The CDR3 nucleotides are TGTGCCAGCAGTTCCGCGGGTCCACCAGCTTTCTTT.

The rearrangement links TRBV10-2 to TRBJ2-2, with D possibly being TRBD1 (7 bases). Trimming stripped 8 bases from V and 7 bases from J, with 20 bases between. CDR3 length: 15 amino acids. CDR1 and CDR2 from the germline V gene are WSHSY and SAAADI. CDR3 bases: TGCGCCAGCGGAGCGGAGGGGGCATTCGGCGGGGAGCTGTTTTTT. It specifies CASGAEGAFGGELFF.

The rearrangement uses TRBV9 and TRBJ2-6; 7 bases fit TRBD1. The CDR3 contains 14 residues. The germline gives CDR1 SGDLS, CDR2 YYNGEE. V was clipped by 2 bases and J by 4 bases; unmatched bases: 0. The CDR3 loop reads CASSVGQGANVLTF. CDR3 bases: TGTGCCAGCAGCGTGGGACAGGGGGCCAACGTCCTGACTTTC.

V is TRBV18 and J is TRBJ2-5, with 7 nucleotides matching TRBD1. The CDR3 is 14 residues long. Trimming cost V 0 bases and J 3 bases; bases outside gene matches: 1. The germline V gene has CDR1 KGHSH and CDR2 LQKENI. CDR3 loop: CASSPPQGEETQYF. CDR3 DNA: TGTGCCAGCTCACCACCCCAGGGGGAAGAGACCCAGTACTTC. The whole variable domain, remainder taken from reference TRBV18 and TRBJ2-5, is NAGVMQNPRHLVRRRGQEARLRCSPMKGHSHVYWYRQLPEEGLKFMVYLQKENIIDESGMPKERFSAEFPKEGPSILRIQQVVRGDSAAYFCASSPPQGEETQYFGPGTRLLVL.

This rearrangement joins TRBV24-1 to TRBJ2-1, with 10 nucleotides matching TRBD1. The CDR3 contains 13 residues. The germline gives CDR1 KGHDR, CDR2 SFDVKD. V lost 10 bases to trimming and J lost 9 bases; unmatched junction nucleotides: 8. The CDR3 nucleotides read TGTGCCACTCGACAGGGGGCTGTCGGTGAGCAGTTCTTC. Its translation is CATRQGAVGEQFF.

CDR3 in amino acids: CASSRTSGVMDTQYF. Written as DNA, the CDR3 is TGTGCCAGCAGCAGGACTAGCGGGGTTATGGATACGCAGTATTTT. The chain recombines TRBV28 with TRBJ2-3; 12 bases fit TRBD2. The CDR3 contains 15 residues. With 6 bases clipped from V and 6 bases from J, the junction kept 7 bases outside the gene matches. Germline CDR1 MDHEN, CDR2 SYDVKM.

V is TRBV7-2 and J is TRBJ2-3; D gene unclear. V was shortened by 3 bases and J by 2 bases, with 3 bases between the two germline ends. The CDR3 totals 12 residues. CDR1 and CDR2 from the germline V gene are SGHTA and FQGNSA. The CDR3 region has the DNA TGTGCCAGCAGCTTCCTCACAGATACGCAGTATTTT. Encoded protein: CASSFLTDTQYF.

This chain joins TRBV29-1 and TRBJ1-2; the match to TRBD1 covers 9 bases. The J segment lost 5 bases and the V segment lost 7 bases, leaving 14 bases of the junction unmatched. This CDR3 has 15 residues. CDR1 is SQVTM and CDR2 is ANQGSEA in the germline V gene. The CDR3 here is CSAEHQWGQGYGYTF. DNA for the CDR3: TGCAGCGCCGAACATCAGTGGGGACAGGGATATGGCTACACCTTC. The whole variable domain, filled in from reference TRBV29-1 and TRBJ1-2, reads SAVISQKPSRDICQRGTSLTIQCQVDSQVTMMFWYRQQPGQSLTLIATANQGSEATYESGFVIDKFPISRPNLTFSTLTVSNMSPEDSSIYLCSAEHQWGQGYGYTFGSGTRLTVV.

The chain carries TRBV28 and TRBJ1-6; unclear D gene. Germline assignment: CDR1 MDHEN and CDR2 SYDVKM. Between the trimmed V and J ends, which lost 8 bases and 0 bases, there was a span of 11 bases. CDR3 length: 15 residues. CDR3 loop: CASWSESSYNSPLHF. The CDR3 DNA follows: TGTGCCAGCTGGAGCGAGAGCTCCTATAATTCACCCCTCCACTTT.

The chain carries TRBV29-1 and TRBJ1-1; D is possibly TRBD1 (5 bases). This CDR3 is built from 13 residues. Trimming removed 3 bases from V and 4 bases from J, with 12 bases in between. Germline V gene lookup returns CDR1 SQVTM and CDR2 ANQGSEA. Written as DNA, the CDR3 is TGCAGCGTTGAGGGGCCAATGAGCACTGAAGCTTTCTTT. Its translation: CSVEGPMSTEAFF.

The V and J genes are TRBV5-1 and TRBJ1-2; maybe TRBD1 (6 bases). This CDR3 has 14 amino acids. Trimming cost V 0 bases and J 3 bases, with 9 bases left between them. Germline V gene lookup returns CDR1 SGHRS and CDR2 YFSETQ. The CDR3 DNA reads as TGCGCCAGCAGCTTGGGAGCAGGGGACTATGGCTACACCTTC. It encodes CASSLGAGDYGYTF.

This clone was observed once. The V gene is TRBV5-4, the J gene TRBJ2-2; 7 nucleotides match TRBD1. The CDR3 contains 14 residues. J was trimmed by 6 bases and V by 0 bases; bases with no gene match: 2. Germline values: CDR1 SGHNT, CDR2 YYREEE (reference sequence). CDR3: CASSLEGAPGELFF. CDR3 coding DNA: TGTGCCAGCAGCTTGGAGGGGGCGCCCGGGGAGCTGTTTTTT.

The chain links TRBV27 to TRBJ2-3, with 10 nucleotides matching TRBD2. CDR3 length equals 18 residues. Unmatched junction bases numbered 8, after V lost 2 bases and J lost 0 bases. The germline V gene encodes CDR1 MNHEY and CDR2 SMNVEV (reference sequence). The CDR3 here is CASSLHRTSGGSTDTQYF. As DNA, the CDR3 is TGTGCCAGCAGTTTACACCGGACTAGCGGAGGGAGCACAGATACGCAGTATTTT.